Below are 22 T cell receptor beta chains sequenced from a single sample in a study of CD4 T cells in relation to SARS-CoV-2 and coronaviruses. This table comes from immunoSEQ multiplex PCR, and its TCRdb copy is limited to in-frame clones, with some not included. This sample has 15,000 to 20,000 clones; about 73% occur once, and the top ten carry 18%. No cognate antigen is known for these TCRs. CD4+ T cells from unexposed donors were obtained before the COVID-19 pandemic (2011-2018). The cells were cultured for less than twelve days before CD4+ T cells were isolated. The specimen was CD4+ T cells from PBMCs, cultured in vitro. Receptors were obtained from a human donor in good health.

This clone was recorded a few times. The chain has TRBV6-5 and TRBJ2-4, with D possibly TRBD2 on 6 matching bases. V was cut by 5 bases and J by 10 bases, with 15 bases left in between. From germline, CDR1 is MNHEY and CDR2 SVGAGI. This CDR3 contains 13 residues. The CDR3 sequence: CASSREIREIQYF. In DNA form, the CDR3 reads TGTGCCAGCAGTAGAGAGATCCGGGAGATTCAGTACTTC.

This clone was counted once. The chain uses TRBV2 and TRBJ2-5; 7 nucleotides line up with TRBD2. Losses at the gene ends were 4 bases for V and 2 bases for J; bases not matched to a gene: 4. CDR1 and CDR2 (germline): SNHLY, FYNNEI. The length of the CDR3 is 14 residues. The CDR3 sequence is CASSGTSNQETQYF. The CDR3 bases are TGTGCCAGCAGTGGGACTAGTAATCAAGAGACCCAGTACTTC. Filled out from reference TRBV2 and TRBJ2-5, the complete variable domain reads EPEVTQTPSHQVTQMGQEVILRCVPISNHLYFYWYRQILGQKVEFLVSFYNNEISEKSEIFDDQFSVERPDGSNFTLKIRSTKLEDSAMYFCASSGTSNQETQYFGPGTRLLVL.

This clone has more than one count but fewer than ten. In nucleotides, the CDR3 is TGTGCCAGCAGCTTATTGTCAGGAGATACGCAGTATTTT. Protein sequence: CASSLLSGDTQYF. The chain joins TRBV7-3 to TRBJ2-3; D gene uncertain. The CDR3 is 13 amino acids. Germline CDR1 and CDR2: SGHTA and FQGTGA. The germline V and J ends were trimmed by 2 bases and 5 bases, with 8 bases remaining between them.

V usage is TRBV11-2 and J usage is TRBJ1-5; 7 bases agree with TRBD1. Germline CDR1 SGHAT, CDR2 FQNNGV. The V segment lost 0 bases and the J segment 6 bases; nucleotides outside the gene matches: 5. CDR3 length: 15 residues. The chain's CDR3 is CASSLEATGSQPQHF. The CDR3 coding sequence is TGTGCCAGCAGCTTAGAGGCGACAGGGAGTCAGCCCCAGCATTTT.

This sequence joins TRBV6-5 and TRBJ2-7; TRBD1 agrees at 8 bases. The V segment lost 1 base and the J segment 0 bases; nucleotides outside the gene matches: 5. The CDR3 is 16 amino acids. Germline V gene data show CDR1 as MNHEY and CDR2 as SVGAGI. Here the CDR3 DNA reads TGTGCCAGCAGTTACTTAGGGACAGGCGACTCCTACGAGCAGTACTTC. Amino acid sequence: CASSYLGTGDSYEQYF.

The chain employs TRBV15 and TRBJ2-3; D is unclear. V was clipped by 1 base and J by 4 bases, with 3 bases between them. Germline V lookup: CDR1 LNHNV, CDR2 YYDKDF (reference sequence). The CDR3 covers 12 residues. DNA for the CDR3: TGTGCCACCAGCAGAGGGCCAGATACGCAGTATTTT. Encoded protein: CATSRGPDTQYF.

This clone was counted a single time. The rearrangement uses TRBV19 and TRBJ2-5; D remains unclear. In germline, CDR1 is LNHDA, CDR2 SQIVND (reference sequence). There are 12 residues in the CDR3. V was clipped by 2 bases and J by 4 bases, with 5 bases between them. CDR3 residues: CASSILGETQYF. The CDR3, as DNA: TGTGCCAGTAGTATATTGGGAGAGACCCAGTACTTC. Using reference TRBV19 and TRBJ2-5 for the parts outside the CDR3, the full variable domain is DGGITQSPKYLFRKEGQNVTLSCEQNLNHDAMYWYRQDPGQGLRLIYYSQIVNDFQKGDIAEGYSVSREKKESFPLTVTSAQKNPTAFYLCASSILGETQYFGPGTRLLVL.

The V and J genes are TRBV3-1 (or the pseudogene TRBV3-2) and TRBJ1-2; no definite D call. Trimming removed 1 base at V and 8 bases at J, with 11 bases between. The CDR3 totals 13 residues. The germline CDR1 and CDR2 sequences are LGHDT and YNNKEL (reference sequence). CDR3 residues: CASSQVELSGYTF. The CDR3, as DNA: TGTGCCAGCAGCCAAGTTGAGCTCAGCGGCTACACCTTC.

CDR3 protein: CASSFNRHNEQFF. The CDR3 DNA is TGCGCCAGCAGCTTTAACCGTCACAATGAGCAGTTCTTC. The J gene is TRBJ2-1, the V gene TRBV5-1; D is ambiguous. V was clipped by 2 bases and J by 5 bases, with 8 bases between them. This CDR3 contains 13 residues. In germline, CDR1 is SGHRS, CDR2 YFSETQ. Supplemented by reference TRBV5-1 and TRBJ2-1, the full variable domain reads KAGVTQTPRYLIKTRGQQVTLSCSPISGHRSVSWYQQTPGQGLQFLFEYFSETQRNKGNFPGRFSGRQFSNSRSEMNVSTLELGDSALYLCASSFNRHNEQFFGPGTRLTVL.

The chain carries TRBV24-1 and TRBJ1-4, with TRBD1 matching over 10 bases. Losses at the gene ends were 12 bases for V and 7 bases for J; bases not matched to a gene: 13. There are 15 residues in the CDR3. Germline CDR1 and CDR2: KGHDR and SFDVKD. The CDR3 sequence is CAAGNPGQGTEKLFF. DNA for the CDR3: TGTGCCGCAGGAAATCCGGGACAGGGGACTGAAAAACTGTTTTTT.

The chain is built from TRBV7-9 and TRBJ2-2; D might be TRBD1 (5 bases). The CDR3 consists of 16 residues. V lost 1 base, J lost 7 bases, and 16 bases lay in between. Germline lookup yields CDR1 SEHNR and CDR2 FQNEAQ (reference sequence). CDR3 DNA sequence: TGTGCCAGCAGCTTAGTAGAAGCTGGACATCTCGGGGAGCTGTTTTTT. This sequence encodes CASSLVEAGHLGELFF.

CDR3 sequence: CASSPGSGTNEKLFF. Written as DNA, the CDR3 is TGTGCCAGCAGCCCCGGGTCTGGGACTAATGAAAAACTGTTTTTT. This sequence joins TRBV7-9 and TRBJ1-4; no definite D call. V was cut by 5 bases and J by 2 bases, with 12 bases left in between. This CDR3 has 15 amino acids. CDR1 and CDR2 from the germline V gene are SEHNR and FQNEAQ (reference sequence).

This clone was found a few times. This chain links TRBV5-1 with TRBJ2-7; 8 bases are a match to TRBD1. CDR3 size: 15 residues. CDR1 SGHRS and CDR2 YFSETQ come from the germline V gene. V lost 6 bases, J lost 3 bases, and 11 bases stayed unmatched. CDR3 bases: TGCGCCAGCACCACTGACAGGGGCTCCCACTACGAGCAGTACTTC. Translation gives CASTTDRGSHYEQYF.

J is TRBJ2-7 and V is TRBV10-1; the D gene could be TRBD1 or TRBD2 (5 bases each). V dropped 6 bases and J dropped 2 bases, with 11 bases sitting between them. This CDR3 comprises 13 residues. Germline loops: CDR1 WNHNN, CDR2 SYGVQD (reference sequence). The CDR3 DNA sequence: TGCGCCAGCAGCCGGGACCCTGCCTACGAGCAGTACTTC. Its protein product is CASSRDPAYEQYF.

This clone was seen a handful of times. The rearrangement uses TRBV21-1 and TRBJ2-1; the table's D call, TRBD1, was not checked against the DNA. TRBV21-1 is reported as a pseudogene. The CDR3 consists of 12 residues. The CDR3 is CASSKGANEQFF. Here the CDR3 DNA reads TGTGCCAGCAGCAAAGGGGCCAATGAGCAGTTCTTC.

The CDR3 spells CASSLRVSGNPRGSYNEQFF. The CDR3 bases are TGTGCCAGCAGCTTAAGGGTTAGCGGGAATCCGCGGGGCTCCTACAATGAGCAGTTCTTC. The genes are TRBV7-3 and TRBJ2-1; 8 bases agree with TRBD2. Germline V gene sequence: CDR1 SGHTA, CDR2 FQGTGA. The CDR3 has 20 amino acids. Trimming took 1 base from V and 0 from J; bases not matched to a gene: 14.

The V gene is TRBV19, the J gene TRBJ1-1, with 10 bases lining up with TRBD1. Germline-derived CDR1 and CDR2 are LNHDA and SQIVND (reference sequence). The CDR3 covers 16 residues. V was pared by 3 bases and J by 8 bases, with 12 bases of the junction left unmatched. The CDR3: CASSILPGQGDLEAFF. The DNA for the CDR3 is TGTGCCAGTAGTATTCTCCCCGGACAGGGGGATCTAGAAGCTTTCTTT. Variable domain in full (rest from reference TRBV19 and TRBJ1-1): DGGITQSPKYLFRKEGQNVTLSCEQNLNHDAMYWYRQDPGQGLRLIYYSQIVNDFQKGDIAEGYSVSREKKESFPLTVTSAQKNPTAFYLCASSILPGQGDLEAFFGQGTRLTVV.

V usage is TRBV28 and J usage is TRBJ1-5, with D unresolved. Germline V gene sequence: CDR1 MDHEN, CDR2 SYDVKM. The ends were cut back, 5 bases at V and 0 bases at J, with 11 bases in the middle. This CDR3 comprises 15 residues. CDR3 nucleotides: TGTGCCAGCAGTCTCTTACAGTATAGCAATCAGCCCCAGCATTTT. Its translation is CASSLLQYSNQPQHF.

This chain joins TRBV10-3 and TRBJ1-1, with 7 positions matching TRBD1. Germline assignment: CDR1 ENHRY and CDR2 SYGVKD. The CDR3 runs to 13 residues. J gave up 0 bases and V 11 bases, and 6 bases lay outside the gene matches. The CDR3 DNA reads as TGTGCCGCCGCCGACAGGGTGAACACTGAAGCTTTCTTT. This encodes CAAADRVNTEAFF.

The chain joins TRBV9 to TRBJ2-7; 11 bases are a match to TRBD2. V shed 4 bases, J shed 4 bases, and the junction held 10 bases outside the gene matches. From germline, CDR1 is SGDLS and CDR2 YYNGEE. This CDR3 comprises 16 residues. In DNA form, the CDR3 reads TGTGCCAGCAGCCGCGCTAGCGGGAGGCCCGATTACGAGCAGTACTTC. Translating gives CASSRASGRPDYEQYF.

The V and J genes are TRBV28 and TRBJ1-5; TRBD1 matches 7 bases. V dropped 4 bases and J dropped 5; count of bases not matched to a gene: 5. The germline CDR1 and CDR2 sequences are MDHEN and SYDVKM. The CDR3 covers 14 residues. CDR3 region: CASSSTGFDQPQHF. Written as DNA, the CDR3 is TGTGCCAGCAGTTCGACAGGGTTTGATCAGCCCCAGCATTTT.

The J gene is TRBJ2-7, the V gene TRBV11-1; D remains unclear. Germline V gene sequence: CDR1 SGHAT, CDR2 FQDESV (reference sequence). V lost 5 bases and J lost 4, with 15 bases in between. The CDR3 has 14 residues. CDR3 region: CASSRRRPPYEQYF. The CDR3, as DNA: TGTGCCAGCAGCCGCCGGAGACCACCTTACGAGCAGTACTTC.